The T cell receptor (beta chain) under discussion was sequenced for a study of response to subunit inactivated influenza vaccine. Study-wide findings and caveats: Authors suggested seasonal influenza vaccinations each recruit few new T cells.

In regard to this clonotype: Its antigen is currently unknown.

The CDR3 covers 15 residues. CDR1 and CDR2 from the germline V gene are SGHAT and FQNNGV. After removal of 5 bases from V and 3 bases from J, the junction contained 8 bases not matched to a gene. Each CDR3 protein gets one entry after TCRdb re-called the RT-PCR reads with MiXCR. The sample lists around 480,000 distinct CDR3 sequences; about a tenth were seen once. The receptor was isolated from a man aged 50 to 60 who received an inactivated influenza vaccine. This chain links TRBV11-2 with TRBJ2-5; 8 nucleotides align to TRBD1. The sequenced sample was PBMCs from blood, obtained 35 to 45 days after vaccination. The CDR3 DNA reads TGTGCCAGCAGCCCCCGGGACAGGAGAAAAGAGACCCAGTACTTC. Its protein product is CASSPRDRRKETQYF.